This TCR beta chain was obtained from a study of T cell changes during pregnancy in multiple sclerosis. Here immunoSEQ multiplex PCR was the method, and the copy in TCRdb shows in-frame clones only, minus some. The sample lists 100,000 to 140,000 clones; around 90% were seen once. Germline CDR1 reads LNHDA; CDR2 reads SQIVND (reference sequence). This CDR3 has 16 residues. V was pared by 0 bases and J by 5 bases, with 6 bases of the junction left unmatched. The receptor comes from a female donor in good health, enrolled as a control in a pregnancy study. Sequencing was performed on peripheral blood, taken in the third trimester of pregnancy. The chain uses TRBV19 and TRBJ2-3, with 9 nucleotides matching TRBD2. CDR3 in DNA: TGTGCCAGTAGTATAGATGGCGGGGGGGCCGTAGATACGCAGTATTTT. Its translation: CASSIDGGGAVDTQYF.